The 21 T cell receptor beta chains listed next were all sequenced from one sample in a study of memory CD4+ T cells and cytomegalovirus serostatus. The sort gate was single viable CD3+CD4+CD8-CD45RO+ cells for memory CD4+ T cells. Using immunoSEQ multiplex PCR, the repertoire was profiled, and TCRdb retains in-frame clones only, with some absent. The table includes some 45,000 clones, 74% detected once. Sample: memory CD4+ T cells from blood. The receptors were sampled from an adult in good health and CMV-seropositive.

Only one count was recorded for this clone. The V gene is TRBV2, the J gene TRBJ2-5; the D gene is possibly TRBD2 (6 bases). Germline V gene lookup returns CDR1 SNHLY and CDR2 FYNNEI. Trimming cost V 1 base and J 2 bases, with 14 bases left between them. There are 16 residues in the CDR3. CDR3 sequence: CASSEGFTRGQETQYF. The CDR3 DNA follows: TGTGCCAGCAGTGAAGGGTTTACGCGGGGACAAGAGACCCAGTACTTC.

V usage is TRBV5-6 and J usage is TRBJ2-4; perhaps D is TRBD1 or TRBD2 (5 bases each). This CDR3 has 15 amino acids. Germline V lookup: CDR1 SGHDT, CDR2 YYEEEE. Trimming left V 2 bases short and J 8 bases short, with 17 bases between. The CDR3 sequence: CASSFLTGDEDIQYF. In nucleotides, the CDR3 is TGTGCCAGCAGCTTTTTAACCGGGGACGAGGACATTCAGTACTTC.

This clone was found once. The rearrangement uses TRBV7-2 and TRBJ2-7; tentatively, D is TRBD1 (6 bases). The V end was cut by 5 bases, the J end by 4 bases, with 21 bases between. The CDR3 extends over 16 amino acids. Looked up from germline, CDR1 is SGHTA and CDR2 is FQGNSA. DNA of the CDR3: TGTGCCAGCAGCACTCTCGGGACACCGCTAGGGTACGAGCAGTACTTC. This sequence encodes CASSTLGTPLGYEQYF.

This clone was seen a handful of times. The gene calls are TRBV7-2 and TRBJ2-6; D is undetermined. CDR3 length equals 14 residues. CDR1 is SGHTA and CDR2 is FQGNSA in the germline V gene. Trimming took off 3 bases at V and 4 bases at J, with 7 bases between the two ends. CDR3 sequence reads: CASSFPGGANVLTF. DNA for the CDR3: TGTGCCAGCAGCTTCCCCGGGGGGGCCAACGTCCTGACTTTC.

This clone appeared once. V and J are TRBV18 and TRBJ1-4; tentatively, D is TRBD1 (6 bases). CDR3 length: 15 amino acids. Between the trimmed V and J ends, which lost 2 bases and 7 bases, there was a span of 14 bases. Germline V CDR1 and CDR2: KGHSH, LQKENI. CDR3 coding DNA: TGTGCCAGCTCACCAACGGGGGGCGGAGGTGAAAAACTGTTTTTT. It codes for CASSPTGGGGEKLFF.

The V gene is TRBV5-8, the J gene TRBJ2-1, with 8 bases lining up with TRBD2. CDR1 is SGHTS and CDR2 is YDEGEE in the germline V gene. The CDR3 is 14 amino acids. V was pared by 4 bases and J by 2 bases, with 2 bases of the junction left unmatched. CDR3 region: CASSAGLAYNEQFF. CDR3 DNA sequence: TGTGCCAGCAGCGCGGGACTAGCCTACAATGAGCAGTTCTTC.

The rearrangement uses TRBV5-5 and TRBJ1-2, with D tentatively TRBD1 (6 bases). This CDR3 has 14 residues. Germline loops: CDR1 SGHKS, CDR2 YYEKEE (reference sequence). Trimming stripped 0 bases from V and 5 bases from J, with 11 bases between. The CDR3 protein is CASSLANRVYGYTF. In nucleotides, the CDR3 is TGTGCCAGCAGCTTGGCCAACAGGGTTTATGGCTACACCTTC.

CDR3 coding DNA: TGTGCCAGCAGTCTTAAGTCCCCCTATGGCTACACCTTC. This encodes CASSLKSPYGYTF. The rearrangement uses TRBV6-6 and TRBJ1-2; no clear D. Trimming stripped 5 bases from V and 4 bases from J, with 11 bases between. The CDR3 contains 13 residues. The germline CDR1 and CDR2 sequences are MNHNY and SVGAGI (reference sequence).

A word on this clone: The junction does not match germline at one end; this may be a read error. The chain is built from TRBV14 and TRBJ2-7; D is perhaps TRBD1 or TRBD2 (5 bases each). The CDR3 length is 15 residues. Germline V gene lookup returns CDR1 SGHDN and CDR2 FVKESK. CDR3 coding DNA: TGTACCAGCAGCCCCCTCGGGACCGTTTACTACGAGCAGTACTTC. This gives the protein CTSSPLGTVYYEQYF.

The rearrangement links TRBV7-8 to TRBJ1-2; D perhaps matches TRBD1 (5 bases). Germline V gives CDR1 SGHVS, CDR2 FQNEAQ. CDR3 length equals 16 residues. The germline V and J ends were trimmed by 7 bases and 1 base, with 19 bases remaining between them. The CDR3 is CASMRGRVGVNYGYTF. CDR3 DNA: TGTGCCAGCATGAGGGGCAGGGTTGGCGTTAACTATGGCTACACCTTC.

Written as DNA, the CDR3 is TGTGCCAGCAGCATAGGCGACAGGGGACTATCGGCCCAGCATTTT. This codes for CASSIGDRGLSAQHF. J is TRBJ1-5 and V is TRBV7-2, with TRBD1 identical over 8 bases. J gave up 11 bases and V 5 bases, and 14 bases lay outside the gene matches. The CDR3 sequence is 15 residues long. Looked up from germline, CDR1 is SGHTA and CDR2 is FQGNSA.

The table lists this clone with a count of one. This chain joins TRBV18 and TRBJ1-6; tentative D call: TRBD1 (6 bases). Germline V gene lookup returns CDR1 KGHSH and CDR2 LQKENI. The CDR3 has 16 residues. V shed 4 bases and J shed 9 bases, with 19 bases lying between them. The CDR3 DNA sequence: TGTGCCAGCTCACGATATAGGACAGTCTCAGGTTCACCCCTCCACTTT. Translation gives CASSRYRTVSGSPLHF.

This rearrangement joins TRBV5-1 to TRBJ1-1, with D unresolved. CDR3 length: 14 amino acids. CDR1 is SGHRS, CDR2 YFSETQ, per germline. V lost 0 bases and J 7 bases, leaving 13 bases between the germline ends. For the CDR3, the DNA is TGCGCCAGCAGCTTGGTGGCCGGTGATAATGAAGCTTTCTTT. Translation gives CASSLVAGDNEAFF.

The CDR3, as DNA: TGCGCCAGCAGCGTCCGGGTCGATAGTGAGCAGTTCTTC. Its translation is CASSVRVDSEQFF. This chain joins TRBV4-1 and TRBJ2-1, with D unclear. The CDR3 is 13 residues long. The germline V and J ends were trimmed by 5 bases and 9 bases, with 14 bases remaining between them. Looked up from germline, CDR1 is MGHRA and CDR2 is YSYEKL.

V gene TRBV28 combines with J gene TRBJ1-1, with D unclear. The ends were cut back, 0 bases at V and 1 base at J, with 6 bases in the middle. CDR1 is MDHEN and CDR2 is SYDVKM in the germline V gene. The CDR3 spans 14 residues. The CDR3: CASSLWGRNTEAFF. The CDR3 bases are TGTGCCAGCAGTTTATGGGGCAGGAACACTGAAGCTTTCTTT.

The rearrangement joins TRBV4-3 to TRBJ1-2, with D uncertain. V dropped 1 base and J dropped 8 bases, with 11 bases sitting between them. The length of the CDR3 is 13 residues. Germline V gene data show CDR1 as LGHNA and CDR2 as YSLEER. The CDR3 bases are TGCGCCAGCAGCCAAGGGCAGGTGGGAGGCTACACCTTC. Amino acid sequence: CASSQGQVGGYTF.

The chain couples TRBV2 to TRBJ2-5, with no clear D. CDR1 SNHLY and CDR2 FYNNEI come from the germline V gene. The CDR3 sequence is 13 residues long. V lost 8 bases to trimming and J lost 0 bases, with 10 bases between them. The CDR3: CASAAKNQETQYF. CDR3 nucleotides: TGTGCCAGCGCCGCCAAAAACCAAGAGACCCAGTACTTC.

The CDR3 is CASSTSGVSGELFF. CDR3 bases: TGTGCCAGCAGTACTAGCGGGGTGTCCGGGGAGCTGTTTTTT. The V call is TRBV11-3, the J call TRBJ2-2; TRBD2 aligns across 10 bases. The CDR3 spans 14 residues. J lost 6 bases, V lost 6 bases, and 4 bases had no gene match. Germline V CDR1 and CDR2: SGHNT, YENEEA.

This clone was detected a few times. The genes are TRBV29-1 and TRBJ1-1; a weak D match, TRBD1 (5 bases). Germline loops: CDR1 SQVTM, CDR2 ANQGSEA. V dropped 7 bases and J dropped 3 bases, with 15 bases sitting between them. This CDR3 has 13 amino acids. Here the CDR3 DNA reads TGCAGCGGCGCACTGGGGCCGGACACTGAAGCTTTCTTT. Amino acid sequence: CSGALGPDTEAFF.

This clone was found a few times. The chain links TRBV29-1 to TRBJ2-7, with a tentative D call TRBD1 (6 bases). This CDR3 has 14 residues. Germline V gene data show CDR1 as SQVTM and CDR2 as ANQGSEA. Trimming removed 5 bases at V and 2 bases at J, with 16 bases between. The CDR3 DNA reads TGCAGCGTTTCTTCAACAGGACAGCCCTACGAGCAGTACTTC. Its translation: CSVSSTGQPYEQYF.

This clone was seen once. The V and J genes are TRBV7-2 and TRBJ2-3, with D unclear. Trimming left V 0 bases short and J 7 bases short, with 5 bases between. Looked up from germline, CDR1 is SGHTA and CDR2 is FQGNSA. The CDR3 covers 12 residues. CDR3 in amino acids: CASSLASYTQYF. In DNA form, the CDR3 reads TGTGCCAGCAGCTTAGCAAGCTATACGCAGTATTTT. The full variable domain, in which reference TRBV7-2 and TRBJ2-3 provide the parts outside the CDR3, is GAGVSQSPSNKVTEKGKDVELRCDPISGHTALYWYRQSLGQGLEFLIYFQGNSAPDKSGLPSDRFSAERTGGSVSTLTIQRTQQEDSAVYLCASSLASYTQYFGPGTRLTVL.